This T cell receptor beta chain comes out of a study of shared clonotypes between healthy human individuals (dated by TCRdb to the early 2020s). Study-level background: The cohort comprised a couple of women and three men aged 18 to 49 years. To estimate repertoire size and how much clonotype sharing occurs between individuals, the study deeply sequenced the blood TCR repertoires of about 5 healthy adults. Per donor, three plates each were used for CD4 naive and CD4 memory, two for CD8 naive, and one for CD8 memory. Libraries were prepared and TCR repertoires were sequenced by different laboratories using diverse techniques, in order to increase sequencing depth and limit assay-specific biases. Between about 0.8 and 8.9 billion PBMCs per donor were obtained by leukapheresis.

As for this clone: This clone's antigen is unknown. Base quality data are lacking; no much larger clone is found one base away.

The paper as a whole reports these results and caveats: Even with the large sequencing depth, rarefaction of the sorted-subset datasets indicated that sequencing was incomplete. Larger estimated clonotype richness was generally found for naive subsets than for memory subsets. Because the study included a small number of donors, the genetic and exposure-history diversity represented was limited. Compared with non-shared clonotypes, the clonotypes found in all four sorted-subset donors had higher generation probabilities. Only blood was sampled, and tissue TCR repertoires likely differ from those in blood. When several donors were compared, the shared fraction of clonotypes was around 5% for naive CD4, more than 3% for naive CD8, 2% to 2.5% for memory CD4, and 0.3% to 0.5% for memory CD8. Pairwise subsampling indicated that sequencing depth was expected to affect the degree of clonotype sharing among donors.

Here V drops 8 bases and J drops 8 bases, and the junction holds 14 bases not matched to any gene. The CDR3, from cysteine to phenylalanine, totals 15 residues. The entry retains the CDR3 DNA only, 45 bases that are in frame from base 1. The germline V gene (reference sequence) specifies MNHEY as CDR1 and SMNVEV as CDR2. The donors were healthy, HIV-negative adults who had no recently reported acute infections or vaccinations. Every donor was a Caucasian adult living in Nashville, Tennessee, USA. CD4+ T cells were enriched by magnetic negative selection, after which naive cells were positively selected on CD45RA and the negative fraction was taken as the memory subset. After blood collection by leukapheresis, PBMCs were isolated using Ficoll-Histopaque density gradient centrifugation and then cryopreserved in the vapor phase of liquid nitrogen. Purity and quantity of every magnetically sorted T cell population were checked by analytical flow cytometry. Genomic DNA was isolated from each sorted fraction and quantified by UV absorbance on a Nanodrop 2000c.

Using the deep immunoSEQ assay, multiplex PCR amplified TCR CDR3 regions from genomic DNA. Genomic DNA extracted from each cell subset was distributed evenly over all wells of several immunoSEQ 96-well plates, and each plate served as one replicate. For sorted subsets, each replicate PCR was loaded with about 0.2 ug genomic DNA, equivalent to 25,000 to 35,000 T cell genomes. The purified libraries were quantified using a Qubit 3.0 fluorometer, sized with a Bioanalyzer 2100, and then quantified again using the KAPA Library Quantification kit. A separate single-read 150-cycle Illumina NextSeq 550 flow cell was used to sequence each immunoSEQ 96-well plate. The original methods were these. Because only junctional sequences without quality scores were contained in the immunoSEQ output, filtering matching that applied to full-length reads could not be performed. To assign V/J genes and CDR3, sequences were annotated using PyIR, a Python wrapper for IgBLAST v1.9, with IMGT germline references. Reads were filtered out if the reads had weak V/J assignments (E-value above 1e-6), no CDR3, stop codons, out-of-frame junctions, or ambiguous translated residues. V3J clonotypes were defined by identical inferred V gene, J gene, and CDR3 amino acid sequence. To compute the percentage overlap between repertoires, the number of shared unique clonotypes was divided by the size of the smaller repertoire. Repertoire richness was assessed with RTK rarefaction, the Chao1 estimator, and Recon v2.1 estimates of unobserved clonotypes. OLGA was used to compute generation probabilities for all TCRbeta clonotypes that the gDNA method yielded from a few donors. The table was pulled from immuneACCESS by TCRdb, which kept in-frame rearrangements only. Such tables lose some clones; where checked, under half of the loss comes from unresolved V genes, and the rest has no known cause. That table is the source of V, J and clone size, and D and trimming were worked out from the DNA. Counted in this sample were 1.6 million or so clones; approximately 98.5% of them appeared once. The ten largest clones add up to 0.3% to 0.45% of the sample.

The rearranged chain carries TRBV27 and TRBJ2-2, with 7 bases matching TRBD1. The TCR sequence derives from a man between 25 and 39 years old in good health. The sequenced material came from naive CD4+ T cells sorted from blood. Taken with the paper, the label for cell subset or site translates to: CD45RA+ positively selected. The CDR3 region has the sequence CASGSYDRAGGELFF. At the DNA level, the sequence is TGTGCCAGCGGTTCCTACGACAGGGCGGGTGGGGAGCTGTTTTTT.